This T cell receptor (beta chain) was identified in a study of technical replicates of blood from several donors. The germline V gene encodes CDR1 MNHNY and CDR2 SVGAGI (reference sequence). The CDR3 contains 14 residues. Between the trimmed V and J ends, which lost 3 bases and 5 bases, there was a span of 12 bases. Only in-frame clones appear in the TCRdb table, and some are missing; sequencing was by immunoSEQ multiplex PCR. Of approximately 79,000 clones detected, 92% appear once; the ten largest clones hold over 0.35%. This sequence joins TRBV6-6 and TRBJ2-3, with D perhaps TRBD1 (5 bases). This clonotype was obtained from a human donor in good health. Specimen: T cells isolated from PBMCs. CDR3 residues: CASSYSSGIDTQYF. The CDR3 DNA reads as TGTGCCAGCAGTTATTCCTCAGGGATAGATACGCAGTATTTT.